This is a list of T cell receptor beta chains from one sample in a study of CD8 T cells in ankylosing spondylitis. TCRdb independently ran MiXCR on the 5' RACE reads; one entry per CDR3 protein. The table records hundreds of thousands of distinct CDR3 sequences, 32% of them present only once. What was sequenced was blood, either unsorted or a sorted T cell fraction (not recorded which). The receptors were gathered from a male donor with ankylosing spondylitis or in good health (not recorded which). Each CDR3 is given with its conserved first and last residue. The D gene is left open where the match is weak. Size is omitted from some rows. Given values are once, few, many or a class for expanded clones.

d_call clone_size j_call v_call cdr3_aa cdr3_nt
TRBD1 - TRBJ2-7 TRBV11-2 CASSSLGQGSSYEQYF TGTGCCAGCAGCTCACTAGGACAGGGCAGCTCCTACGAGCAGTACTTC
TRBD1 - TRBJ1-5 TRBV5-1 CASSAGTGRNSNQPQHF TGCGCCAGCAGCGCCGGGACAGGGAGGAATAGCAATCAGCCCCAGCATTTT
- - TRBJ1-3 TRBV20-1 CSAIQGFSGNTIYF TGCAGTGCTATCCAAGGGTTCTCTGGAAACACCATATATTTT
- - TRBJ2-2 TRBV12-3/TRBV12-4 CASSLNPVGGELFF TGTGCCAGCAGTTTGAATCCCGTCGGTGGGGAGCTGTTTTTT
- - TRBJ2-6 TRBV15 CATQGSGANVLTF TGTGCCACTCAGGGGAGTGGGGCCAACGTCCTGACTTTC
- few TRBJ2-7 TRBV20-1 CSGTFGVGEQYF TGCAGTGGAACTTTCGGTGTGGGCGAGCAGTACTTC
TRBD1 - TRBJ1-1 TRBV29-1 CSVVGWDRGNTEAFF TGCAGCGTTGTGGGTTGGGACAGGGGGAACACTGAAGCTTTCTTT
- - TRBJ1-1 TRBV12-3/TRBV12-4 CASSWGTGGTEAFF TGTGCCAGCAGTTGGGGGACGGGAGGCACTGAAGCTTTCTTT
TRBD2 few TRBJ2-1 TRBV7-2 CASSLASGGAGEQFF TGTGCCAGCAGCTTAGCCAGCGGGGGGGCCGGTGAGCAGTTCTTC
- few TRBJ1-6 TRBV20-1 CSASGEGISSPLHF TGCAGTGCTAGTGGGGAGGGTATTAGTTCACCCCTCCACTTT
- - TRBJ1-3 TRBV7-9 CASSLLAGPRSGNTIYF TGTGCCAGCAGCTTACTGGCAGGACCCCGCTCTGGAAACACCATATATTTT
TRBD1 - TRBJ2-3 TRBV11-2 CASSARTGAGTDTQYF TGTGCCAGCAGCGCCCGGACAGGGGCAGGCACAGATACGCAGTATTTT
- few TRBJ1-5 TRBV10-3 CAIAEGGSRPQHF TGTGCCATAGCAGAAGGCGGATCTCGGCCCCAGCATTTT
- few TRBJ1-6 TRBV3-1 CASSQDGSGAPLHF TGTGCCAGCAGCCAAGATGGGTCGGGGGCACCCCTCCACTTT
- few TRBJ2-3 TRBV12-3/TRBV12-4 CASSLGTASTDTQYF TGTGCCAGCAGTTTAGGGACAGCGAGCACAGATACGCAGTATTTT
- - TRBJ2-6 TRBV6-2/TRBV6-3 CASSRPRASGANVLTF TGTGCCAGCAGTCGACCGCGGGCCTCTGGGGCCAACGTCCTGACTTTC
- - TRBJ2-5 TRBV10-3 CAISDQYSGETQYF TGTGCCATCAGTGACCAGTATTCAGGGGAGACCCAGTACTTC
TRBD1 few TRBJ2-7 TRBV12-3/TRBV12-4 CASSEKQGAYEQYF TGTGCCAGCAGCGAGAAACAGGGGGCCTACGAGCAGTACTTC
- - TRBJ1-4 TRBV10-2 CASSDVRATDEKLFF TGCGCCAGCAGTGATGTCCGGGCTACAGATGAAAAACTGTTTTTT
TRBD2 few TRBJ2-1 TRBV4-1 CASSSGTMGTNEQFF TGCGCCAGCAGCTCCGGGACTATGGGCACCAATGAGCAGTTCTTC
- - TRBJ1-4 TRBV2 CASSRQEGVEKLFF TGTGCCAGCAGCCGACAGGAAGGGGTTGAAAAACTGTTTTTT
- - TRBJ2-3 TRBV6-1 CASSEALRATDTQYF TGTGCCAGCAGTGAAGCTTTGAGAGCTACAGATACGCAGTATTTT
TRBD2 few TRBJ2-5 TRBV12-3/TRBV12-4 CASSFRGVYQETQYF TGTGCCAGCAGTTTTCGGGGGGTGTACCAAGAGACCCAGTACTTC
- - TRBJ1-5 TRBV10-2 CASSISDNQPQHF TGCGCCAGCAGTATATCGGACAATCAGCCCCAGCATTTT
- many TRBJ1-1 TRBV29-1 CSVLAETTEAFF TGCAGCGTTCTGGCCGAAACCACTGAAGCTTTCTTT